This T cell receptor beta chain came from a study of T cells in Graves' hyperthyroidism and ophthalmopathy. Whole-study findings and limits: Ophthalmopathy could be told apart from stable hyperthyroidism with a 13 V-J model.

Germline V CDR1 and CDR2: MGHDK, SYGVNS. V was trimmed by 5 bases and J by 5 bases, leaving 9 bases between them. The CDR3 length is 12 residues. This clonotype came up many times. The antigen remains unidentified. The source material, RNA transcripts, was used to amplify TCR beta CDR3 regions. The HTBI primer set drove a first-round RT-PCR of the TCR CDR3. TCRdb used MiXCR to reprocess the multiplex PCR reads, holding one entry per CDR3 protein. The data contain approximately 600,000 distinct CDR3 sequences, roughly 14% of them singletons. The chain links TRBV25-1 to TRBJ1-2; D perhaps matches TRBD1 (5 bases). The clonotype comes from a woman aged 40-49 years with Graves' ophthalmopathy. Sequences were obtained from blood. This CDR3 is CASSSGSYGYTF. The CDR3 DNA follows: TGTGCCAGCAGTTCAGGGAGTTATGGCTACACCTTC.